One and the same sample provided the 30 T cell receptor beta chains below, sequenced in a study of PD-1 blockade in classical Hodgkin lymphoma. Using immunoSEQ multiplex PCR, the repertoire was profiled, and TCRdb retains in-frame clones only, with some absent. In the table there are more than 25,000 clones, around 84% of which are singletons. The patients all showed relapse after autologous stem cell transplantation, while their brentuximab vedotin exposure varied. The sample in question was peripheral blood mononuclear cells (PBMCs), obtained at baseline. Receptor source: a human donor with classical Hodgkin lymphoma.

V usage is TRBV6-5 and J usage is TRBJ1-5, with D maybe TRBD1 (5 bases). The CDR3 runs to 13 residues. Germline CDR1 MNHEY, CDR2 SVGAGI. The V gene lost 0 bases and the J gene lost 5 bases, with 5 bases spanning the gap. As DNA, the CDR3 is TGTGCCAGCAGTTACTCGGGGGATCAGCCCCAGCATTTT. As protein: CASSYSGDQPQHF.

The V and J genes are TRBV14 and TRBJ2-2, with a tentative D call TRBD1 (6 bases). CDR1 and CDR2 from the germline V gene are SGHDN and FVKESK. V was trimmed by 4 bases and J by 3 bases, leaving 12 bases between them. This CDR3 has 15 amino acids. The CDR3, as DNA: TGTGCCAGCAGCCGGGGGCTTGTAGACACCGGGGAGCTGTTTTTT. It specifies CASSRGLVDTGELFF.

The rearrangement joins TRBV18 to TRBJ1-4, with unresolved D. The germline V gene has CDR1 KGHSH and CDR2 LQKENI. The CDR3 spans 15 residues. Trimming cost V 3 bases and J 3 bases, with 11 bases left between them. The CDR3 DNA is TGTGCCAGCTCACCTACGGGTTTTGCTAATGAAAAACTGTTTTTT. Its protein product is CASSPTGFANEKLFF.

The V gene is TRBV5-4, the J gene TRBJ2-1, with D possibly matching TRBD2 (6 bases). The CDR3 covers 16 residues. The germline V gene encodes CDR1 SGHNT and CDR2 YYREEE (reference sequence). Trimming took off 4 bases at V and 8 bases at J, with 22 bases between the two ends. The CDR3 DNA reads as TGTGCCAGCAGCGGAAATCGACTAGTGCTTTCACATGAGCAGTTCTTC. Protein sequence: CASSGNRLVLSHEQFF.

This chain uses TRBV5-1 with TRBJ2-5, with 9 bases that match TRBD1. CDR3 length: 15 amino acids. Germline assignment: CDR1 SGHRS and CDR2 YFSETQ. J gave up 4 bases and V 7 bases, and 11 bases lay outside the gene matches. CDR3 loop: CASGVGTGPIETQYF. CDR3 sequence (DNA): TGCGCCAGCGGAGTAGGGACAGGGCCTATAGAGACCCAGTACTTC.

The V gene is TRBV4-1, the J gene TRBJ1-2, with TRBD1 matching 9 bases. Per the germline V gene, CDR1 is MGHRA and CDR2 is YSYEKL. The CDR3 sequence is 18 residues long. Trimming removed 4 bases from V and 7 bases from J; junction bases left unmatched: 19. CDR3 nucleotide sequence: TGCGCCAGCAGCCCGAGCACGGGACAGGGCTATTTTGGGAGTGGCTACACCTTC. This sequence encodes CASSPSTGQGYFGSGYTF.

This chain uses TRBV4-2 with TRBJ2-5, with D unresolved. The germline V and J ends were trimmed by 1 base and 1 base, with 7 bases remaining between them. Germline V gene data show CDR1 as LGHNA and CDR2 as YNFKEQ. The CDR3 is 14 residues long. CDR3 loop: CASSQGVLQETQYF. CDR3 DNA: TGTGCCAGCAGCCAAGGGGTACTCCAAGAGACCCAGTACTTC.

The genes are TRBV5-1 and TRBJ1-2, with D perhaps TRBD1 (5 bases). This CDR3 has 15 amino acids. V dropped 0 bases and J dropped 4 bases, with 13 bases sitting between them. Germline V CDR1 and CDR2: SGHRS, YFSETQ. The CDR3 DNA reads TGCGCCAGCAGCTTGGTGGAGGGGCGAGGCTATGGCTACACCTTC. This encodes CASSLVEGRGYGYTF.

The V call is TRBV18, the J call TRBJ1-5; D is unclear. The CDR3 length is 16 residues. The V gene lost 2 bases and the J gene lost 2 bases, with 13 bases spanning the gap. CDR1 and CDR2 (germline): KGHSH, LQKENI. The CDR3 DNA follows: TGTGCCAGCTCACCAAACGGACCGGGAGGCAATCAGCCCCAGCATTTT. Residues: CASSPNGPGGNQPQHF. Full variable domain (rest looked up from reference TRBV18 and TRBJ1-5): NAGVMQNPRHLVRRRGQEARLRCSPMKGHSHVYWYRQLPEEGLKFMVYLQKENIIDESGMPKERFSAEFPKEGPSILRIQQVVRGDSAAYFCASSPNGPGGNQPQHFGDGTRLSIL.

The chain recombines TRBV6-1 with TRBJ1-1, with unresolved D. Germline V CDR1 and CDR2: MNHNS, SASEGT. The CDR3 length is 15 residues. Trimming removed 1 base at V and 1 base at J, with 10 bases between. Written as DNA, the CDR3 is TGTGCCAGCAGTGAAGAAGTTTCGGGGAACACTGAAGCTTTCTTT. It is translated as CASSEEVSGNTEAFF.

This clone was recorded only once. This sequence joins TRBV9 and TRBJ2-7, with D tentatively TRBD1 (6 bases). With 2 bases removed from V and 2 bases from J, the gap between germline ends came to 14 bases. The germline CDR1 and CDR2 sequences are SGDLS and YYNGEE. CDR3 size: 15 residues. The CDR3 loop reads CASSVGGHGAYEQYF. As DNA, the CDR3 is TGTGCCAGCAGCGTTGGGGGACACGGCGCCTACGAGCAGTACTTC.

The chain uses TRBV2 and TRBJ2-2; TRBD2 is a possible D gene (5 bases). The CDR3 consists of 14 residues. Looked up from germline, CDR1 is SNHLY and CDR2 is FYNNEI. Trimming stripped 7 bases from V and 1 base from J, with 10 bases between. The chain's CDR3 is CASKEAMNTGELFF. CDR3 coding DNA: TGTGCCAGCAAGGAGGCCATGAACACCGGGGAGCTGTTTTTT.

The chain carries TRBV19 and TRBJ2-3; D may be TRBD2 (5 bases). The CDR3 spans 14 residues. From germline, CDR1 is LNHDA and CDR2 SQIVND (reference sequence). The germline V and J ends were trimmed by 0 bases and 3 bases, with 7 bases remaining between them. CDR3 sequence (DNA): TGTGCCAGTAGTATAGAGGGCGGGACAGATACGCAGTATTTT. Protein: CASSIEGGTDTQYF.

The chain has TRBV7-9 and TRBJ2-5; TRBD1 matches at 7 bases. J lost 4 bases, V lost 1 base, and 6 bases had no gene match. The germline gives CDR1 SEHNR, CDR2 FQNEAQ (reference sequence). The CDR3 runs 15 residues. CDR3 in amino acids: CASSLGTGDRETQYF. CDR3 nucleotide sequence: TGTGCCAGCAGCTTAGGAACAGGGGACCGAGAGACCCAGTACTTC.

CDR3 DNA sequence: TGCGCCAGCAGCTCTACAGGGAATGGCTACACCTTC. It specifies CASSSTGNGYTF. The rearrangement uses TRBV5-1 and TRBJ1-2; tentative D call: TRBD1 (6 bases). The V end was cut by 3 bases, the J end by 6 bases, with 9 bases between. Germline values: CDR1 SGHRS, CDR2 YFSETQ. The CDR3 runs to 12 residues.

This rearrangement joins TRBV7-6 to TRBJ1-1, with D possibly matching TRBD1 (5 bases). This CDR3 is built from 12 residues. Between the trimmed V and J ends, which lost 8 bases and 5 bases, there was a span of 12 bases. Germline lookup yields CDR1 SGHVS and CDR2 FNYEAQ. The CDR3 region has the DNA TGTGCCAGCTGGTGGGGGAGGACTGAAGCTTTCTTT. It encodes CASWWGRTEAFF.

This clone was counted once. The gene calls are TRBV5-1 and TRBJ2-2, with 8 bases fitting TRBD2. CDR1 is SGHRS, CDR2 YFSETQ, per germline. This CDR3 has 16 residues. V was pared by 0 bases and J by 2 bases, with 3 bases of the junction left unmatched. The DNA of the CDR3 is TGCGCCAGCAGCTTGGTTGCGGGGGGAAACACCGGGGAGCTGTTTTTT. This sequence encodes CASSLVAGGNTGELFF.

The chain recombines TRBV7-9 with TRBJ2-7; perhaps TRBD1 as D (6 bases). Germline lookup yields CDR1 SEHNR and CDR2 FQNEAQ (reference sequence). The CDR3 consists of 12 residues. Trimming cost V 7 bases and J 2 bases, with 9 bases left between them. The CDR3 loop is CASTDRTYEQYF. The CDR3, as DNA: TGTGCCAGCACCGACAGGACCTACGAGCAGTACTTC.

V gene TRBV7-3 combines with J gene TRBJ1-1; D not resolved. In germline, CDR1 is SGHTA, CDR2 FQGTGA. The CDR3 loop spans 15 amino acids. Trimming removed 2 bases from V and 5 bases from J, with 15 bases in between. Here the CDR3 reads CASSLAPDFQTEAFF. Written as DNA, the CDR3 is TGTGCCAGCAGCTTAGCCCCAGACTTTCAGACTGAAGCTTTCTTT. Drawing the rest from reference TRBV7-3 and TRBJ1-1, the complete variable domain is GAGVSQTPSNKVTEKGKYVELRCDPISGHTALYWYRQSLGQGPEFLIYFQGTGAADDSGLPNDRFFAVRPEGSVSTLKIQRTERGDSAVYLCASSLAPDFQTEAFFGQGTRLTVV.

This clone was seen a few times. The chain combines TRBV5-1 with TRBJ1-1, with 12 bases identical to TRBD1. Germline values: CDR1 SGHRS, CDR2 YFSETQ. This CDR3 is 15 amino acids long. The ends lost 4 bases at V and 11 bases at J; junction bases unmatched: 12. The CDR3 DNA is TGCGCCAGCAGCGCCGGGACAGGGGGCGCGATCGTGGCTTTCTTT. This sequence encodes CASSAGTGGAIVAFF.

The chain combines TRBV12-5 with TRBJ2-1; no clear D gene. The CDR3 is made up of 14 amino acids. Germline CDR1 LGHNT, CDR2 FRNRAP. Trimming shortened V by 7 bases and J by 4 bases, and 14 bases separated the two germline ends. The CDR3 DNA reads TGTGCTAGTGTGCTTGGCTCCCTTTACAATGAGCAGTTCTTC. It specifies CASVLGSLYNEQFF.

The V call is TRBV5-4, the J call TRBJ2-3, with unresolved D. V lost 4 bases and J lost 2, with 17 bases in between. CDR3 length: 16 residues. The germline gives CDR1 SGHNT, CDR2 YYREEE (reference sequence). CDR3 DNA sequence: TGTGCCAGCAGCCTAACCTTAGAGATCCTCACAGATACGCAGTATTTT. It yields the protein CASSLTLEILTDTQYF. Drawing the rest from reference TRBV5-4 and TRBJ2-3, the complete variable domain is ETGVTQSPTHLIKTRGQQVTLRCSSQSGHNTVSWYQQALGQGPQFIFQYYREEENGRGNFPPRFSGLQFPNYSSELNVNALELDDSALYLCASSLTLEILTDTQYFGPGTRLTVL.

V gene TRBV7-9 combines with J gene TRBJ2-1; D might be TRBD2 (5 bases). The CDR3 sequence is 15 residues long. V lost 1 base, J lost 3 bases, and 10 bases lay in between. The V gene's germline CDR1 is SEHNR and CDR2 FQNEAQ (reference sequence). The CDR3 DNA reads TGTGCCAGCAGCTTAGTTGGAGGCAGCTACAATGAGCAGTTCTTC. It yields the protein CASSLVGGSYNEQFF. Supplemented by reference TRBV7-9 and TRBJ2-1, the full variable domain reads DTGVSQNPRHKITKRGQNVTFRCDPISEHNRLYWYRQTLGQGPEFLTYFQNEAQLEKSRLLSDRFSAERPKGSFSTLEIQRTEQGDSAMYLCASSLVGGSYNEQFFGPGTRLTVL.

The V and J genes are TRBV6-1 and TRBJ2-2; D is uncertain. V was cut by 5 bases and J by 0 bases, with 10 bases left in between. Germline V lookup: CDR1 MNHNS, CDR2 SASEGT. The CDR3 runs to 15 residues. Here the CDR3 DNA reads TGTGCCAGCAGTCCCGTGACACCGAACACCGGGGAGCTGTTTTTT. This gives the protein CASSPVTPNTGELFF.

The chain combines TRBV7-2 with TRBJ2-2; the D is unclear. Germline V gives CDR1 SGHTA, CDR2 FQGNSA. CDR3 length: 16 amino acids. The V end was cut by 5 bases, the J end by 0 bases, with 13 bases between. The CDR3 is CASSPLPPTNTGELFF. The CDR3 nucleotides read TGTGCCAGCAGCCCCCTACCCCCCACGAACACCGGGGAGCTGTTTTTT.

The V and J genes are TRBV6-5 and TRBJ2-1; 10 positions match TRBD1. Trimming cost V 7 bases and J 7 bases; bases outside gene matches: 7. Germline CDR1 and CDR2: MNHEY and SVGAGI. The CDR3 totals 14 residues. The DNA for the CDR3 is TGTGCCAGCACCCCGGGACAGGGGAGGAATGAGCAGTTCTTC. It codes for CASTPGQGRNEQFF.

The chain links TRBV5-4 to TRBJ1-1; tentatively, D is TRBD1 (5 bases). Trimming removed 1 base from V and 7 bases from J, with 8 bases in between. CDR1 is SGHNT and CDR2 is YYREEE in the germline V gene (reference sequence). The CDR3 is made up of 12 amino acids. The CDR3 reads CASSLKTDEAFF. The CDR3 nucleotides read TGTGCCAGCAGCTTGAAGACAGATGAAGCTTTCTTT.

The rearrangement joins TRBV5-1 to TRBJ2-2; TRBD2 might be the D (5 bases). CDR1 is SGHRS, CDR2 YFSETQ, per germline. The CDR3 runs 15 residues. Trimming stripped 0 bases from V and 6 bases from J, with 12 bases between. As DNA, the CDR3 is TGCGCCAGCAGCTTGGCCCTGGCGGACTCCGGGGAGCTGTTTTTT. It codes for CASSLALADSGELFF.

This chain joins TRBV10-3 and TRBJ1-1, with 8 bases identical to TRBD1. The V gene end was trimmed by 10 bases and the J gene end by 1 base; junction bases not matched to a gene: 8. The CDR3 is made up of 14 amino acids. The germline CDR1 and CDR2 sequences are ENHRY and SYGVKD. For the CDR3, the DNA is TGTGCCACGAAGGGACAGGTGGGGAACACTGAAGCTTTCTTT. This sequence encodes CATKGQVGNTEAFF.

This chain connects TRBV6-6 to TRBJ1-4; TRBD1 is a possible D gene (5 bases). Trimming cost V 7 bases and J 8 bases, with 14 bases left between them. Germline values: CDR1 MNHNY, CDR2 SVGAGI (reference sequence). This CDR3 has 13 residues. The CDR3 is CASTGRGGEKLFF. CDR3 DNA sequence: TGTGCCAGCACGGGGCGCGGGGGGGAAAAACTGTTTTTT.